This TCR beta chain was captured by sequencing in a study of blood T cell repertoires in COVID-19. Overall study context: T cells, B-cell-depleted T cells, or PBMCs provided the cDNA or gDNA that served as material.

Germline CDR1 reads SGDLS; CDR2 reads YYNGEE. V lost 3 bases, J lost 5 bases, and 5 bases stayed unmatched. The CDR3 runs to 13 residues. Original processing notes: Estimation of nucleated cell counts relied on the amplification of reference gene primers. Libraries were prepared by immunoSEQ multiplex PCR; TCRdb keeps only in-frame clonotypes and omits some of them. V, J and clone size were drawn from that table, and D and trimming were deduced from the DNA. The data contain roughly 330,000 clones, more than 75% of them seen just once; the ten biggest clones take up around 1.5%. J is TRBJ2-7 and V is TRBV9; 7 bases map to TRBD2. This clonotype originated in a woman aged 45-59 years with acute or convalescent COVID-19. Sequencing was performed on peripheral blood. CDR3 residues: CASSATSYNEQYF. The CDR3 DNA is TGTGCCAGCAGCGCGACTAGCTACAACGAGCAGTACTTC.